This TCR beta chain appears in the sequencing data of a study of identical twins. This clonotype came up a few times. Its antigen is unknown. The study, taken as a whole, reports: Twin pairs' shared out-of-frame alpha sequences were enriched in low generation probability.

The CDR3 runs to 16 residues. Germline assignment: CDR1 MNHEY and CDR2 SMNVEV (reference sequence). J gave up 5 bases and V 6 bases, and 14 bases lay outside the gene matches. After template switching added a universal primer site, the resulting cDNA carried unique molecular identifiers. Each CDR3 protein is one row after TCRdb ran MiXCR on the 5' RACE reads. The sample lists around 490,000 distinct CDR3 sequences, 13% to 15% occurring once. The sample was also reused in another study, on yellow fever vaccine responses in identical twins.

The receptor's source is a woman aged 18-35 years in good health. V and J are TRBV27 and TRBJ2-5, with TRBD2 matching over 8 bases. The sample taken for sequencing was CD4+ T cells sorted from blood. The CDR3 bases are TGTGCCAGCAGGGATAGCGGGACTGAACTCCGGGAGACCCAGTACTTC. Amino acid sequence: CASRDSGTELRETQYF.